A selection of T cell receptor beta chains follows, all from one sample in a study of cytomegalovirus exposure and HLA in healthy donors. Sequencing was performed with immunoSEQ multiplex PCR; in TCRdb, only in-frame clones are kept and a portion is missing. In the table there are some 120,000 clones, approximately 74% of which are singletons. Input material: PBMCs. The origin of the receptors is a man aged 40-49 years in good health and CMV-seropositive. The CDR3 runs from the conserved cysteine through the conserved F or W. Fields, in order: V gene, CDR3 length, J gene, D gene, clone size, CDR3 DNA, CDR3 protein. The D gene is left open where the match is weak. A row's size may be missing; if present it is once, few, many or a size class.

TRBV29-1	16	TRBJ1-1	TRBD1	few	TGCAGCGTTGACCTACCGGGACAGGGGGCAGGGACTGAAGCTTTCTTT	CSVDLPGQGAGTEAFF
TRBV7-2	14	TRBJ1-4	-	-	TGTGCCAGCAGCTTAAGCCGGGGTCGTGAAAAACTGTTTTTT	CASSLSRGREKLFF
TRBV7-9	13	TRBJ2-2	-	once	TGTGCCAGCAGTTATTACATGACAGGAGAGCTGTTTTTT	CASSYYMTGELFF
TRBV28	11	TRBJ2-7	-	-	TGTGCCAGCGGAAACAGGGACGAGCAGTACTTC	CASGNRDEQYF
TRBV10-1	17	TRBJ1-1	TRBD1	-	TGCGCCAGCAGGGACCGCCGGGACAGGCCAATGAACACTGAAGCTTTCTTT	CASRDRRDRPMNTEAFF
TRBV18	15	TRBJ1-3	-	-	TGTGCCAGCTCACCAGAGCGAACCTCTGGAAACACCATATATTTT	CASSPERTSGNTIYF
TRBV27	15	TRBJ2-5	-	-	TGTGCCAGCAGTTATTCGATTACAGGGCAAGAGACCCAGTACTTC	CASSYSITGQETQYF
TRBV5-1	16	TRBJ2-3	TRBD1	-	TGCGCCAGCAGCTTAGCGACAGGGGGCGTGTCAGATACGCAGTATTTT	CASSLATGGVSDTQYF
TRBV29-1	13	TRBJ2-1	-	-	TGCAGCGGCCTCAGGGTCTCCTACAATGAGCAGTTCTTC	CSGLRVSYNEQFF
TRBV15	15	TRBJ1-2	-	once	TGTGCCACCAGCAGCGAGCCCAGGGCTAACTATGGCTACACCTTC	CATSSEPRANYGYTF
TRBV4-1	15	TRBJ1-1	-	-	TGCGCCAGCAGCCCCCGGGGTGGCCTGAACACTGAAGCTTTCTTT	CASSPRGGLNTEAFF
TRBV21-1	17	TRBJ2-7	-	few	TGTGCCAGCAGCAAAGGTAAGGTAGGGGACAGCTCCTACGAGCAGTACTTC	CASSKGKVGDSSYEQYF
TRBV7-2	17	TRBJ2-1	TRBD1	-	TGTGCCAGCAGCTTCCCCACGAGAGGGGGCTCTTACAATGAGCAGTTCTTC	CASSFPTRGGSYNEQFF
TRBV6-1	15	TRBJ2-6	-	-	TGTGCCAGTGAGACACGGGGCTCTGGGGCCAACGTCCTGACTTTC	CASETRGSGANVLTF
TRBV6-5	13	TRBJ2-4	TRBD1	-	TGTGCCAGCAGTGGACGGACAGGGGGCGAACAGTACTTC	CASSGRTGGEQYF
TRBV7-6	16	TRBJ2-1	TRBD2	-	TGTGCCAGCAGCCAGAGGAGCGGGAGTGGGCACAATGAGCAGTTCTTC	CASSQRSGSGHNEQFF
TRBV16	16	TRBJ2-6	-	-	TGTGCCAGCAGCCCTCCCCTGAGCTCTGGGGCCAACGTCCTGACTTTC	CASSPPLSSGANVLTF
TRBV7-9	16	TRBJ2-2	-	-	TGTGCCAGCAGTCGAACCCCCCAGACAAACACCGGGGAGCTGTTTTTT	CASSRTPQTNTGELFF
TRBV5-6	12	TRBJ2-7	TRBD1	few	TGTGCCAGCAGGGACAGGGCCTACGAGCAGTACTTC	CASRDRAYEQYF
TRBV5-6	13	TRBJ2-5	TRBD1	few	TGTGCCAGCACACAGGGGTTCCAAGAGACCCAGTACTTC	CASTQGFQETQYF
TRBV30	13	TRBJ2-6	-	few	TGTGCCTGGAGGGCCTCTGGGGCCAACGTCCTGACTTTC	CAWRASGANVLTF
TRBV7-2	14	TRBJ2-7	TRBD2	few	TGTGCCAGCAGCGTTTGGGGGGGAGCGGGGGAGCAGTACTTC	CASSVWGGAGEQYF
TRBV18	15	TRBJ2-7	-	-	TGTGCCAGCCTACGGGCGGGGGCCTCCCCCAACGAGCAGTACTTC	CASLRAGASPNEQYF
TRBV6-1	15	TRBJ1-2	-	-	TGTGCCAGCAGTGAAGGGGCCGGGGACTACTATGGCTACACCTTC	CASSEGAGDYYGYTF
TRBV6-5	14	TRBJ1-1	-	many	TGTGCCAGCAGTTATGTGCCCGGGGGAACTGAAGCTTTCTTT	CASSYVPGGTEAFF
TRBV5-4	16	TRBJ2-6	-	-	TGTGCCAGCAGCCAGGACTGGTACTCTGGGGCCAACGTCCTGACTTTC	CASSQDWYSGANVLTF
TRBV4-1	14	TRBJ1-1	-	-	TGCGCCAGCAGCTCCCCCGGGAGGGGTACTGAAGCTTTCTTT	CASSSPGRGTEAFF
TRBV11-3	15	TRBJ1-2	TRBD1	-	TGTGCCAGCAGCCGAGGGACAGGGCCCCTCTATGGCTACACCTTC	CASSRGTGPLYGYTF
TRBV9	16	TRBJ2-3	-	few	TGTGCCAGCAGCGTAGAGTCAGGGGTCGGCACAGATACGCAGTATTTT	CASSVESGVGTDTQYF
TRBV5-5	12	TRBJ1-4	-	few	TGTGCCAGCAGCTTGGCCTCGGAAAAACTGTTTTTT	CASSLASEKLFF
TRBV7-8	20	TRBJ2-2	TRBD2	-	TGTGCCAGCAGCTTATGGAGGCTGGGACTAGCGGGAGGGCTGGTCGGGGAGCTGTTTTTT	CASSLWRLGLAGGLVGELFF
TRBV28	15	TRBJ2-5	TRBD2	-	TGTGCCAGCATCTCGGGACTAGCGGTAAAAGAGACCCAGTACTTC	CASISGLAVKETQYF
TRBV7-2	13	TRBJ1-5	-	once	TGTGCCAGCAGCTTACTTACAGATCAGCCCCAGCATTTT	CASSLLTDQPQHF
TRBV4-2	17	TRBJ2-1	-	-	TGTGCCAGCAGCCAAGATCCGGAGCGGGCCCGCTACAATGAGCAGTTCTTC	CASSQDPERARYNEQFF
TRBV4-3	15	TRBJ1-4	-	-	TGCGCCAGCAGCCAAGACACTGCAACTAATGAAAAACTGTTTTTT	CASSQDTATNEKLFF
TRBV4-1	14	TRBJ2-7	-	-	TGCGCCAGCAGCCAAGTATACCAGGGCGACGAGCAGTACTTC	CASSQVYQGDEQYF
TRBV2	11	TRBJ1-5	-	-	TGTGCCAGCGGACTGAATCAGCCCCAGCATTTT	CASGLNQPQHF
TRBV6-6	14	TRBJ2-3	TRBD2	once	TGTGCCATCCGGGCGGGGGGTAGCACAGATACGCAGTATTTT	CAIRAGGSTDTQYF
TRBV7-9	14	TRBJ1-2	-	-	TGTGCCAGCAGCTCCACCGGGTCCAACTATGGCTACACCTTC	CASSSTGSNYGYTF
TRBV2	18	TRBJ2-5	TRBD2	-	TGTGCCAGCAGTGAAGTAGGACTAGCGGAGCCCCCACGAGAGACCCAGTACTTC	CASSEVGLAEPPRETQYF
TRBV7-8	17	TRBJ2-7	TRBD1	-	TGTGCCAGCAGCTTATCGCCCGGGGACAGGGGATCCTACGAGCAGTACTTC	CASSLSPGDRGSYEQYF
TRBV7-8	16	TRBJ1-1	TRBD1	-	TGTGCCAGCAGCTTCCGAGGAGGGGGCGGGGTACCTGAAGCTTTCTTT	CASSFRGGGGVPEAFF
TRBV6-5	14	TRBJ2-4	-	-	TGTGCCAGCAGACTCGCGGGGGCCACACCCTTTCAGTACTTC	CASRLAGATPFQYF
TRBV20-1	11	TRBJ1-2	-	-	TGCAGTGCTAGCCCGACTGGCGGCTACACCTTC	CSASPTGGYTF
TRBV27	18	TRBJ2-1	TRBD2	-	TGTGCCAGCAGTTTTGGGCATTTCTTAGCGGGAGAAGGAAGTGAGCAGTTCTTC	CASSFGHFLAGEGSEQFF